This paragraph reports one T cell receptor (beta chain). A second PCR, run for about 7 to 11 cycles, used a sample-barcoded 5' primer plus a J-beta primer mix. One entry per CDR3 protein, called by TCRdb with MiXCR from the 5' RACE reads. The table records around 1,700,000 distinct CDR3 sequences, approximately 30% of them present only once. The data originate from a study of blood T cells in healthy people across ages. This CDR3 is 16 amino acids long. V trimming: 8 bases; J trimming: 2 bases; junction bases outside the gene matches: 11. The germline CDR1 and CDR2 sequences are SNHLY and FYNNEI. Isolation yielded PBMCs, at least 6 million per sample, in every case. The total RNA that was extracted per sample amounted to at least 5.5 micrograms.

J is TRBJ2-3 and V is TRBV2; 9 bases are shared with TRBD2. The receptor was derived from a woman aged 25 to 39 in good health. Sequencing was performed on blood. The CDR3 here is CASLIFPGLATDTQYF. The DNA of the CDR3 is TGTGCCAGCTTGATTTTCCCGGGACTAGCCACAGATACGCAGTATTTT.